Listed here is a single T cell receptor beta chain. Expressed TCRB transcripts got sequenced, as all isolated RNA was reverse transcribed. Read counts averaged around 3.5 million for samples of naive, central memory and regulatory T cells. The method was immunoSEQ multiplex PCR; TCRdb's version includes in-frame clones alone and lacks a portion of them. The top ten hold less than 0.04% of the sample, which has 390,000 or so clones, 14% seen once. The sample is drawn from a study of beta chain features in type 1 diabetes. About the study: Under 110,000,000 sorted cells were examined across all samples.

Germline-derived CDR1 and CDR2 are MNHEY and SVGAGI. The CDR3 runs 15 residues. The V segment lost 3 bases and the J segment 6 bases; nucleotides outside the gene matches: 7. This clonotype was sampled from a man aged 25 to 45 in good health. The chain joins TRBV6-5 to TRBJ2-4; 8 nucleotides line up with TRBD1. The sample was naive CD4+ T cells from blood. CDR3 nucleotides: TGTGCCAGCAGTTATCAGCAGGGGGCTGGAAACATTCAGTACTTC. Its protein product is CASSYQQGAGNIQYF.